The 28 T cell receptor beta chains given below trace back to one sample, sequenced in a study of T cells in Graves' hyperthyroidism and ophthalmopathy. What was amplified from RNA transcripts were TCR beta CDR3 regions. A first-round RT-PCR of the TCR CDR3 used the HTBI primer set. TCRdb itself ran the multiplex PCR reads through MiXCR, one entry per CDR3 protein. Of about 600,000 distinct CDR3 sequences detected, about a sixth appear once; the ten largest clones hold about 3.5%. The specimen sequenced was blood. These receptors all stem from a middle-aged woman with Graves' ophthalmopathy.

This sequence joins TRBV5-1 and TRBJ2-5, with 7 bases fitting TRBD1. Germline values: CDR1 SGHRS, CDR2 YFSETQ. This CDR3 comprises 14 residues. The trim removed 0 bases at V and 5 bases at J, leaving 4 bases unmatched. CDR3 nucleotides: TGCGCCAGCAGCTTGGACGACAGGGTGGAGACCCAGTACTTC. Protein product: CASSLDDRVETQYF.

The chain recombines TRBV28 with TRBJ1-6; unclear D gene. The CDR3 runs to 13 residues. CDR1 is MDHEN, CDR2 SYDVKM, per germline. Trimming took off 4 bases at V and 7 bases at J, with 8 bases between the two ends. CDR3 region: CASSYSENSPLHF. As DNA, the CDR3 is TGTGCCAGCAGTTACAGCGAGAATTCACCCCTCCACTTT.

The chain links TRBV12-3 or TRBV12-4 to TRBJ2-1; tentative D call: TRBD2 (5 bases). This CDR3 is built from 13 residues. V was shortened by 8 bases and J by 5 bases, with 13 bases between the two germline ends. CDR3 bases: TGTGCCAGCCAGCGGAGGAGAGACAATGAGCAGTTCTTC. It is translated as CASQRRRDNEQFF.

This chain links TRBV9 with TRBJ1-4; weak D call: TRBD1 (5 bases). From germline, CDR1 is SGDLS and CDR2 YYNGEE. V was trimmed by 4 bases and J by 3 bases, leaving 16 bases between them. This CDR3 is 16 amino acids long. The CDR3 sequence is CASSPGGSRPNEKLFF. For the CDR3, the DNA is TGTGCCAGCAGCCCCGGGGGGAGCCGACCTAATGAAAAACTGTTTTTT.

This clonotype has a handful of counts. V gene TRBV28 combines with J gene TRBJ2-7; 9 nucleotides match TRBD1. The CDR3 has 12 amino acids. V gave up 8 bases and J gave up 9 bases; unmatched junction bases: 8. The germline CDR1 and CDR2 sequences are MDHEN and SYDVKM. The CDR3 DNA reads TGTGCCAGCGGAGGACACAGGGGGCCGCAGTACTTC. This codes for CASGGHRGPQYF.

The J gene is TRBJ2-3, the V gene TRBV12-3 or TRBV12-4; D tentatively reads TRBD1 or TRBD2 (5 bases each). V gave up 7 bases and J gave up 3 bases, with 14 bases separating them. The CDR3 covers 14 residues. Here the CDR3 DNA reads TGTGCCAGCATCCTCGGGGCTCCTACAGATACGCAGTATTTT. Its translation: CASILGAPTDTQYF.

V usage is TRBV28 and J usage is TRBJ1-5, with a possible D match to TRBD1 (5 bases). CDR3 length: 15 amino acids. The V end was cut by 5 bases, the J end by 3 bases, with 14 bases between. CDR1 and CDR2 from the germline V gene are MDHEN and SYDVKM. DNA of the CDR3: TGTGCCAGCAGTCTCGCGGGGGGGAACAATCAGCCCCAGCATTTT. As protein: CASSLAGGNNQPQHF.

The V and J genes are TRBV7-9 and TRBJ1-2, with TRBD1 identical over 7 bases. The CDR3 covers 15 residues. CDR1 and CDR2 from the germline V gene are SEHNR and FQNEAQ (reference sequence). V shed 4 bases, J shed 3 bases, and the junction held 8 bases outside the gene matches. The CDR3 protein is CASSYPGQLDYGYTF. CDR3 coding DNA: TGTGCCAGCAGCTACCCGGGACAGCTAGACTATGGCTACACCTTC. The variable domain in full, completed from reference TRBV7-9 and TRBJ1-2, reads DTGVSQNPRHKITKRGQNVTFRCDPISEHNRLYWYRQTLGQGPEFLTYFQNEAQLEKSRLLSDRFSAERPKGSFSTLEIQRTEQGDSAMYLCASSYPGQLDYGYTFGSGTRLTVV.

This clonotype has just a few counts. The chain uses TRBV24-1 and TRBJ2-5, with 11 bases lining up with TRBD1. In germline, CDR1 is KGHDR, CDR2 SFDVKD. After removal of 3 bases from V and 7 bases from J, the junction contained 3 bases not matched to a gene. The CDR3 runs to 14 residues. DNA for the CDR3: TGTGCCACCAGTGATATGGGACAGGGGGGGACCCAGTACTTC. Protein product: CATSDMGQGGTQYF.

This clonotype was recorded many times. The chain carries TRBV18 and TRBJ2-3; D is unclear. Germline values: CDR1 KGHSH, CDR2 LQKENI. The CDR3 length is 14 residues. With 1 base removed from V and 1 base from J, the gap between germline ends came to 6 bases. The CDR3 protein is CASSPQARTDTQYF. For the CDR3, the DNA is TGTGCCAGCTCACCACAGGCCCGCACAGATACGCAGTATTTT.

V usage is TRBV15 and J usage is TRBJ1-5; TRBD1 aligns across 8 bases. Germline trimming cut 5 bases from V and 3 bases from J; bases unmatched to any gene: 6. This CDR3 is 15 amino acids long. Germline CDR1 LNHNV, CDR2 YYDKDF (reference sequence). The CDR3 protein is CATSRDRKDNQPQHF. CDR3 nucleotides: TGTGCCACCAGCCGGGACAGGAAAGACAATCAGCCCCAGCATTTT. Drawing the rest from reference TRBV15 and TRBJ1-5, the complete variable domain is DAMVIQNPRYQVTQFGKPVTLSCSQTLNHNVMYWYQQKSSQAPKLLFHYYDKDFNNEADTPDNFQSRRPNTSFCFLDIRSPGLGDTAMYLCATSRDRKDNQPQHFGDGTRLSIL.

The table lists this clonotype with many counts. This CDR3 is CASSPILDTRGGQYF. CDR3 sequence (DNA): TGTGCCAGCAGCCCAATACTGGACACCCGCGGAGGGCAGTATTTT. J is TRBJ2-3 and V is TRBV3-1, with D tentatively TRBD1 or TRBD2 (5 bases each). Trimming stripped 4 bases from V and 11 bases from J, with 22 bases between. The CDR3 consists of 15 residues. Germline V gene data show CDR1 as LGHDT and CDR2 as YNNKEL (reference sequence).

V is TRBV9 and J is TRBJ2-1, with 13 bases matching TRBD2. The CDR3 runs 15 residues. Per the germline V gene, CDR1 is SGDLS and CDR2 is YYNGEE. The junction had 6 bases not matched to a gene; V was cut back by 4 bases and J by 8 bases. CDR3 coding DNA: TGTGCCAGCAGCACGACTAGCGGGAGGCGGGATGAGCAGTTCTTC. Its translation: CASSTTSGRRDEQFF.

This clonotype was seen ten or more times. The V gene is TRBV6-5, the J gene TRBJ2-7; D possibly corresponds to TRBD1 (6 bases). CDR3 length: 15 residues. Germline CDR1 is MNHEY and CDR2 is SVGAGI. Trimming pared 0 bases from V and 1 base from J, leaving 10 bases between. CDR3 amino acids: CASSYSSDSSYEQYF. The CDR3 DNA reads as TGTGCCAGCAGTTACTCTTCGGACAGTTCCTACGAGCAGTACTTC.

This sequence joins TRBV11-2 and TRBJ2-2; D call uncertain. Trimming stripped 3 bases from V and 6 bases from J, with 8 bases between. This CDR3 has 13 residues. CDR1 and CDR2 from the germline V gene are SGHAT and FQNNGV. In nucleotides, the CDR3 is TGTGCCAGCAGCTTGTCGGCCCCCGGGGAGCTGTTTTTT. Translated, it gives CASSLSAPGELFF.

This chain connects TRBV24-1 to TRBJ2-2, with D perhaps being TRBD1 or TRBD2 (5 bases each). Trimming stripped 5 bases from V and 10 bases from J, with 10 bases between. CDR1 and CDR2 (germline): KGHDR, SFDVKD. This CDR3 has 12 amino acids. The DNA for the CDR3 is TGTGCCACCAGTGGGTCGGGGACGGAGCTGTTTTTT. As protein: CATSGSGTELFF.

There are a few counts of this clonotype. V gene TRBV10-3 combines with J gene TRBJ2-5; TRBD2 agrees at 11 bases. The CDR3 spans 20 residues. V lost 4 bases, J lost 3 bases, and 19 bases stayed unmatched. Per the germline V gene, CDR1 is ENHRY and CDR2 is SYGVKD. The CDR3 here is CAISGSTSGRIDPIEETQYF. The DNA of the CDR3 is TGTGCCATCAGTGGCAGCACTAGCGGGAGAATAGATCCAATAGAAGAGACCCAGTACTTC.

The chain joins TRBV9 to TRBJ2-7; D tentatively reads TRBD1 or TRBD2 (5 bases each). The better agreement between TRBJ2-1 and the DNA end casts doubt on the J call. The CDR3 spans 15 residues. Germline assignment: CDR1 SGDLS and CDR2 YYNGEE. CDR3 DNA: TGTGCCAGCAGCGTGTCAGGGAGTCCCTCCTACGAGCAGTTCTTC. Its translation is CASSVSGSPSYEQFF.

This clonotype was counted once. This chain uses TRBV30 with TRBJ2-2; 7 bases align to TRBD2. The V and J ends lost 0 bases and 3 bases, in that order; junction bases with no gene match: 4. The CDR3 covers 15 residues. Germline CDR1 and CDR2: GTSNPN and SVGIG (reference sequence). In nucleotides, the CDR3 is TGTGCCTGGAGTGTACTGGGGAGGGACACCGGGGAGCTGTTTTTT. Amino acids: CAWSVLGRDTGELFF.

The sample holds many counts of this clonotype. The chain employs TRBV18 and TRBJ2-3; no firm D call. Germline loops: CDR1 KGHSH, CDR2 LQKENI. This CDR3 is 13 amino acids long. Between the trimmed V and J ends, which lost 2 bases and 2 bases, there was a span of 5 bases. The CDR3 nucleotides read TGTGCCAGCTCACCATCTTACACAGATACGCAGTATTTT. As protein: CASSPSYTDTQYF.

This clonotype was counted many times. The chain employs TRBV20-1 and TRBJ2-7, with 11 nucleotides matching TRBD1. The CDR3 is 14 amino acids. V was pared by 4 bases and J by 3 bases, with 5 bases of the junction left unmatched. The germline V gene encodes CDR1 DFQATT and CDR2 SNEGSKA (reference sequence). The CDR3, as DNA: TGCAGTGCTAAAGCCGGGACAGGGGGCTACGAGCAGTACTTC. Amino acid sequence: CSAKAGTGGYEQYF.

This clonotype was observed a handful of times. The rearrangement joins TRBV20-1 to TRBJ1-3; D might be TRBD1 (6 bases). Germline V CDR1 and CDR2: DFQATT, SNEGSKA (reference sequence). This CDR3 has 13 amino acids. V lost 4 bases, J lost 3 bases, and 10 bases lay in between. The CDR3 DNA sequence: TGCAGTGCTAACGACAGGATTGGAAACACCATATATTTT. As protein: CSANDRIGNTIYF.

This clonotype showed up many times. The genes are TRBV3-1 and TRBJ2-1, with TRBD2 matching over 11 bases. The germline V gene encodes CDR1 LGHDT and CDR2 YNNKEL (reference sequence). The V and J ends lost 2 bases and 5 bases, in that order; junction bases with no gene match: 8. The CDR3 is made up of 17 amino acids. CDR3 in amino acids: CASSQKGWGLADNEQFF. CDR3 DNA: TGTGCCAGCAGCCAAAAAGGTTGGGGACTAGCGGACAATGAGCAGTTCTTC.

This clonotype was detected a few times. The chain carries TRBV19 and TRBJ2-2, with D perhaps matching TRBD2 (6 bases). CDR3 length: 15 residues. Trimming removed 4 bases at V and 6 bases at J, with 15 bases between. Germline V CDR1 and CDR2: LNHDA, SQIVND (reference sequence). The CDR3 region is CASSTSAGGPGELFF. CDR3 in DNA: TGTGCCAGTAGTACTAGCGCCGGAGGTCCCGGGGAGCTGTTTTTT.

The chain links TRBV19 to TRBJ1-1, with D possibly matching TRBD1 (5 bases). This CDR3 spans 17 amino acids. The V gene's germline CDR1 is LNHDA and CDR2 SQIVND (reference sequence). With 5 bases removed from V and 4 bases from J, the gap between germline ends came to 23 bases. This chain's CDR3 is CASSAGRVGLLGTEAFF. CDR3 DNA sequence: TGTGCCAGTAGTGCGGGCAGGGTAGGCCTTCTTGGCACTGAAGCTTTCTTT.

This chain uses TRBV20-1 with TRBJ1-2, with D unclear. This CDR3 comprises 13 residues. Germline assignment: CDR1 DFQATT and CDR2 SNEGSKA (reference sequence). V was shortened by 5 bases and J by 3 bases, with 13 bases between the two germline ends. CDR3 DNA: TGCAGTGCTCAGGAAGGCCCTCACTATGGCTACACCTTC. The encoded protein is CSAQEGPHYGYTF.

In the case of this clonotype: A much bigger clone sits one base away, suggesting this may be a read error. This chain uses TRBV20-1 with TRBJ1-3; 7 bases map to TRBD1. This CDR3 region has 15 residues. Germline values: CDR1 DFQATT, CDR2 SNEGSKA (reference sequence). The CDR3 nucleotides are TGCAGTGCTAGTTGGGACAGCAGCTCTGGAAACGCCATATATTTT. Its translation is CSASWDSSSGNAIYF.

This clonotype was seen ten or more times. The chain carries TRBV7-9 and TRBJ2-1; perhaps TRBD1 as D (6 bases). The germline gives CDR1 SEHNR, CDR2 FQNEAQ (reference sequence). The CDR3 covers 15 residues. Trimming took off 2 bases at V and 4 bases at J, with 12 bases between the two ends. CDR3 sequence: CASSLRGTRYNEQFF. The CDR3 DNA reads TGTGCCAGCAGCTTAAGGGGGACACGATACAATGAGCAGTTCTTC.